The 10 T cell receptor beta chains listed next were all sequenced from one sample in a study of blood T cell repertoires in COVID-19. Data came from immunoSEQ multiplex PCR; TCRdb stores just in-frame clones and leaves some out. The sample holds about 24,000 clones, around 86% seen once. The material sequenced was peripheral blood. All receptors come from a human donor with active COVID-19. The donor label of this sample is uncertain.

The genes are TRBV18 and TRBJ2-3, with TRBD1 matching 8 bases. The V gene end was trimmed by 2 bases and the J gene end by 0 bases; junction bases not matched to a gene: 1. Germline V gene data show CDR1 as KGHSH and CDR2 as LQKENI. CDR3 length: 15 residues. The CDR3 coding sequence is TGTGCCAGCTCACCAGACAGGGGAAGCACAGATACGCAGTATTTT. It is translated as CASSPDRGSTDTQYF.

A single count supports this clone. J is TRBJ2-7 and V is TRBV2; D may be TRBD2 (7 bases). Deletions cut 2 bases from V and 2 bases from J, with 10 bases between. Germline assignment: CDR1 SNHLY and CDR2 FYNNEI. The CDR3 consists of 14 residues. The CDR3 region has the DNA TGTGCCAGCAGTGAAAGGGGGGGCACCTACGAGCAGTACTTC. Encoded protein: CASSERGGTYEQYF.

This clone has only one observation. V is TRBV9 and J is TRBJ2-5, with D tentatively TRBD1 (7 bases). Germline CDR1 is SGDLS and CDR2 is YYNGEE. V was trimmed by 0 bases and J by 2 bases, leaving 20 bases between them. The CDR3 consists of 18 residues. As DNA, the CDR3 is TGTGCCAGCAGCGTAGGAGGAGGGGGCAGGGGAATACAAGAGACCCAGTACTTC. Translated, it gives CASSVGGGGRGIQETQYF.

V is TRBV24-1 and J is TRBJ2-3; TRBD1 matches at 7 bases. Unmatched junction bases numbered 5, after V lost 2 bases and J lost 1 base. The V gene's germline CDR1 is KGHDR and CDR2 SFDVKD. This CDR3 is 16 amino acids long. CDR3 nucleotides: TGTGCCACCAGTGATTCCCGACAGGGTGGCACAGATACGCAGTATTTT. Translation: CATSDSRQGGTDTQYF.

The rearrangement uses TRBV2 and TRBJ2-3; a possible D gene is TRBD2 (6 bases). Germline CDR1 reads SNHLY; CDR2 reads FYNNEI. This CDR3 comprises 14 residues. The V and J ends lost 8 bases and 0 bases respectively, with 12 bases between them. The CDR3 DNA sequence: TGTGCCAGCGGTGGGCGGGGAAGCACAGATACGCAGTATTTT. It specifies CASGGRGSTDTQYF.

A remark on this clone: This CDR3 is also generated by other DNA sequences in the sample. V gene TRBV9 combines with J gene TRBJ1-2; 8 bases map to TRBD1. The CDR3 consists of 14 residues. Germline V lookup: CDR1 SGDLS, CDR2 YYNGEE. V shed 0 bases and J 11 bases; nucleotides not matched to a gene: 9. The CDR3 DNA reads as TGTGCCAGCAGCGTAGCATGGACAGGGAATTCGTACACCTTC. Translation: CASSVAWTGNSYTF.

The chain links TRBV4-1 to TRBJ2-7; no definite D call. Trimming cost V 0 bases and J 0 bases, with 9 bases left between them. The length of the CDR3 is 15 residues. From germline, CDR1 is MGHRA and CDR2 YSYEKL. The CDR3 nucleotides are TGCGCCAGCAGCCAAGATAGTTGGAGCTCCTACGAGCAGTACTTC. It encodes CASSQDSWSSYEQYF.

The CDR3 DNA reads as TGTGCAAGTCGCTTAGATGCAGACACAGATACGCAGTATTTT. Protein sequence: CASRLDADTDTQYF. The V and J genes are TRBV12-2 and TRBJ2-3; the D call TRBD1 from the table was never checked on the DNA. TRBV12-2 is tagged as a pseudogene. The CDR3 spans 14 residues.

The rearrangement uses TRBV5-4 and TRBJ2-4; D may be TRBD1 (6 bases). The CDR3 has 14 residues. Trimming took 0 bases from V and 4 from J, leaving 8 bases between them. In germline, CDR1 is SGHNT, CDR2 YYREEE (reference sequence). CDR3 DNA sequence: TGTGCCAGCAGCTTGGGGACAGTAAAAAACATTCAGTACTTC. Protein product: CASSLGTVKNIQYF. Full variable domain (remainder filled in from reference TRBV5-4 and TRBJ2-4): ETGVTQSPTHLIKTRGQQVTLRCSSQSGHNTVSWYQQALGQGPQFIFQYYREEENGRGNFPPRFSGLQFPNYSSELNVNALELDDSALYLCASSLGTVKNIQYFGAGTRLSVL.

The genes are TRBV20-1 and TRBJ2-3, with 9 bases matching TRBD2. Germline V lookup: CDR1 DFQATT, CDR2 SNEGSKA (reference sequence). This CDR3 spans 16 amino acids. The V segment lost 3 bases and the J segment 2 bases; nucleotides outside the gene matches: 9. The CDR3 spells CSASGRLAGPTDTQYF. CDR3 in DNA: TGCAGTGCTAGTGGACGTCTAGCGGGGCCCACAGATACGCAGTATTTT.